One and the same sample provided the 15 T cell receptor beta chains below, sequenced in a study of cytomegalovirus exposure and HLA in healthy donors. 13 Jbeta primers and 60 Vbeta primers were used for the PCR. This table comes from immunoSEQ multiplex PCR, and its TCRdb copy is limited to in-frame clones, with some not included. The top ten hold 1.5% to 2% of the sample, which has 150,000 or so clones, approximately 73% seen once. The sequenced material came from PBMCs. All receptors derive from a woman aged 18 to 35 in good health and CMV-seronegative.

The chain employs TRBV27 and TRBJ2-3; 10 bases are shared with TRBD1. V lost 3 bases to trimming and J lost 4 bases; unmatched junction nucleotides: 7. Germline CDR1 and CDR2: MNHEY and SMNVEV (reference sequence). The CDR3 has 16 amino acids. CDR3: CASSFHPGQGADTQYF. The CDR3 DNA sequence: TGTGCCAGCAGTTTTCATCCCGGACAGGGGGCAGATACGCAGTATTTT.

This chain connects TRBV6-1 to TRBJ2-1; no definite D call. In germline, CDR1 is MNHNS, CDR2 SASEGT. V dropped 1 base and J dropped 3 bases, with 4 bases sitting between them. The CDR3 spans 13 residues. The CDR3 spells CASSEVLYNEQFF. The CDR3 DNA reads as TGTGCCAGCAGTGAAGTCCTCTACAATGAGCAGTTCTTC.

CDR3 sequence: CASRQGGELFF. The CDR3 DNA follows: TGTGCCAGCAGGCAGGGCGGGGAGCTGTTTTTT. The chain links TRBV6-6 to TRBJ2-2; TRBD1 is a possible D gene (5 bases). Germline V lookup: CDR1 MNHNY, CDR2 SVGAGI (reference sequence). Trimming cost V 6 bases and J 7 bases, with 6 bases left between them. This CDR3 region has 11 residues.

J is TRBJ1-3 and V is TRBV15; 10 bases line up with TRBD1. The CDR3 spans 17 residues. CDR1 and CDR2 (germline): LNHNV, YYDKDF (reference sequence). Trimming cost V 8 bases and J 2 bases; bases outside gene matches: 12. CDR3 region: CATSRKGQGLAGNTIYF. DNA of the CDR3: TGTGCCACCTCTCGGAAGGGACAGGGGCTCGCTGGAAACACCATATATTTT.

This clone was counted between two and nine times. The CDR3 DNA follows: TGCGCCAGCAGTCCGGACCAAGGGAGGACCATCGGGGAGCTGTTTTTT. Translation: CASSPDQGRTIGELFF. The chain links TRBV4-1 to TRBJ2-2; possible D gene TRBD2, 6 bases. The CDR3 totals 16 residues. V was clipped by 6 bases and J by 7 bases, with 21 bases between them. Per the germline V gene, CDR1 is MGHRA and CDR2 is YSYEKL.

This clone turned up a few times. This chain connects TRBV2 to TRBJ1-5, with a weak D call TRBD1 (6 bases). The germline V and J ends were trimmed by 2 bases and 2 bases, with 10 bases remaining between them. This CDR3 region has 15 residues. The germline V gene encodes CDR1 SNHLY and CDR2 FYNNEI. In nucleotides, the CDR3 is TGTGCCAGCAGTGAACGGGCAGGGGGCAATCAGCCCCAGCATTTT. This translates into CASSERAGGNQPQHF.

The chain recombines TRBV19 with TRBJ2-1, with 8 bases matching TRBD2. The CDR3 length is 15 residues. Germline CDR1 and CDR2: LNHDA and SQIVND (reference sequence). The V segment lost 4 bases and the J segment 2 bases; nucleotides outside the gene matches: 4. CDR3 nucleotide sequence: TGTGCCAGTAGTAAGCGGGAGATTGCCTACAATGAGCAGTTCTTC. Its protein product is CASSKREIAYNEQFF.

To note about this clone: The sample has other DNA sequences that encode this CDR3 too. The chain recombines TRBV19 with TRBJ1-5; 8 positions agree with TRBD1. The length of the CDR3 is 15 residues. V lost 6 bases and J lost 2; bases outside the gene matches: 6. The germline CDR1 and CDR2 sequences are LNHDA and SQIVND (reference sequence). CDR3 in amino acids: CASRADRDGNQPQHF. The CDR3 coding sequence is TGTGCCAGTAGAGCGGACAGGGACGGCAATCAGCCCCAGCATTTT.

This clone has a handful of counts. This chain uses TRBV21-1 with TRBJ2-1; the D segment call TRBD2 is taken from the table without a DNA check. TRBV21-1 is assigned pseudogene status. The CDR3 has 16 residues. CDR3 protein: CASSKTGRSPYNEQFF. CDR3 bases: TGTGCCAGCAGCAAGACCGGGAGAAGTCCCTACAATGAGCAGTTCTTC.

The chain recombines TRBV9 with TRBJ1-2; D possibly corresponds to TRBD1 (6 bases). This CDR3 has 13 amino acids. Germline V lookup: CDR1 SGDLS, CDR2 YYNGEE. V was shortened by 3 bases and J by 7 bases, with 13 bases between the two germline ends. In DNA form, the CDR3 reads TGTGCCAGCAGCGCCGCCAGGGGCTTTGGCTACACCTTC. Translation: CASSAARGFGYTF.

This clone was seen a handful of times. The chain employs TRBV6-5 and TRBJ1-1, with D possibly TRBD1 on 6 matching bases. V lost 2 bases and J 4 bases, leaving 8 bases between the germline ends. The germline V gene has CDR1 MNHEY and CDR2 SVGAGI. The CDR3 has 13 amino acids. CDR3 sequence reads: CASSYRGGTEAFF. For the CDR3, the DNA is TGTGCCAGCAGTTACAGGGGGGGCACTGAAGCTTTCTTT.

The CDR3 here is CASSLGDRACYTF. The CDR3 bases are TGTGCCAGCAGTCTCGGGGACAGGGCCTGCTACACCTTC. The chain carries TRBV28 and TRBJ1-2; 9 nucleotides align to TRBD1. Unmatched junction bases numbered 7, after V lost 5 bases and J lost 9 bases. Germline V gene data show CDR1 as MDHEN and CDR2 as SYDVKM. The CDR3 contains 13 residues.

The CDR3 is CASSQASGVGYTF. In DNA form, the CDR3 reads TGCGCCAGCAGCCAAGCGTCAGGGGTTGGCTACACCTTC. V and J are TRBV4-3 and TRBJ1-2; TRBD1 is a possible D gene (6 bases). CDR3 length equals 13 residues. CDR1 LGHNA and CDR2 YSLEER come from the germline V gene. With 1 base removed from V and 7 bases from J, the gap between germline ends came to 10 bases.

V gene TRBV5-1 combines with J gene TRBJ1-5; D ambiguous. The germline V and J ends were trimmed by 4 bases and 4 bases, with 12 bases remaining between them. The CDR3 sequence is 14 residues long. Germline assignment: CDR1 SGHRS and CDR2 YFSETQ. The CDR3 loop reads CASSPGGPNQPQHF. CDR3 DNA: TGCGCCAGCAGCCCCGGCGGTCCGAATCAGCCCCAGCATTTT.

V gene TRBV5-6 combines with J gene TRBJ1-5; 8 bases line up with TRBD1. J gave up 6 bases and V 0 bases, and 2 bases lay outside the gene matches. This CDR3 has 14 residues. Germline values: CDR1 SGHDT, CDR2 YYEEEE. The CDR3 nucleotides are TGTGCCAGCAGCTTGGGACAGGGGATTCAGCCCCAGCATTTT. This translates into CASSLGQGIQPQHF.